The entry below gives a single T cell receptor (beta chain) sequence along with its context. Antigen: not known. The data belong to a study of yellow fever vaccine responses in identical twins. Broader study findings: Twins' vaccine T cell responses were reported to seem partly convergent and partly personalized.

J lost 3 bases, V lost 2 bases, and 0 bases had no gene match. The germline V gene encodes CDR1 LGHNA and CDR2 YNFKEQ. CDR3 length equals 13 residues. TCRdb re-derived calls from the RT-PCR reads in MiXCR, one entry per CDR3 protein. The data show some 16,000 distinct CDR3 sequences, with roughly 80% seen just once and about 1.7% held by the top ten. Sequenced here: T cells from blood (PBMCs), unsorted or a sorted subset (not recorded which), sampled before or after yellow fever vaccination (not recorded which). The origin of this receptor is a woman under 30 who received the yellow fever vaccine. The V gene is TRBV4-2, the J gene TRBJ1-2; TRBD1 matches 7 bases. CDR3 region: CASSQQGDYGYTF. In DNA, the CDR3 is TGTGCCAGCAGCCAACAGGGGGACTATGGCTACACCTTC.